The 3 T cell receptor beta chains below all came from one sample that was sequenced in a study of T cell responses to AZD1222 COVID-19 vaccine. The protocol was immunoSEQ multiplex PCR, while the TCRdb copy is restricted to in-frame clones and leaves out a portion. Of around 270,000 clones in the sample, 90% to 95% were seen once. The input for sequencing was peripheral blood, taken 28 days after the second AZD1222 dose. Receptors were obtained from an adult who received the AZD1222 COVID-19 vaccine.

V is TRBV7-9 and J is TRBJ1-4; the D is unclear. V shed 10 bases and J shed 5 bases, with 11 bases lying between them. The CDR3 is made up of 12 amino acids. Germline CDR1 SEHNR, CDR2 FQNEAQ (reference sequence). CDR3 nucleotides: TGTGCCACCGGACGGACGAATGAAAAACTGTTTTTT. It codes for CATGRTNEKLFF.

The chain carries TRBV10-3 and TRBJ2-7, with a possible D match to TRBD1 (5 bases). CDR3 length equals 13 residues. V lost 6 bases, J lost 5 bases, and 14 bases lay in between. In germline, CDR1 is ENHRY, CDR2 SYGVKD. For the CDR3, the DNA is TGTGCCATCAGCAAAGACCCAGGGAACGAGCAGTACTTC. Its translation is CAISKDPGNEQYF.

The chain combines TRBV7-9 with TRBJ2-7, with D possibly TRBD1 on 6 matching bases. Germline V CDR1 and CDR2: SEHNR, FQNEAQ (reference sequence). CDR3 length: 13 amino acids. Between the trimmed V and J ends, which lost 11 bases and 2 bases, there was a span of 16 bases. This chain's CDR3 is CAGDLGGPYEQYF. CDR3 nucleotides: TGTGCCGGGGACCTAGGGGGTCCCTACGAGCAGTACTTC.